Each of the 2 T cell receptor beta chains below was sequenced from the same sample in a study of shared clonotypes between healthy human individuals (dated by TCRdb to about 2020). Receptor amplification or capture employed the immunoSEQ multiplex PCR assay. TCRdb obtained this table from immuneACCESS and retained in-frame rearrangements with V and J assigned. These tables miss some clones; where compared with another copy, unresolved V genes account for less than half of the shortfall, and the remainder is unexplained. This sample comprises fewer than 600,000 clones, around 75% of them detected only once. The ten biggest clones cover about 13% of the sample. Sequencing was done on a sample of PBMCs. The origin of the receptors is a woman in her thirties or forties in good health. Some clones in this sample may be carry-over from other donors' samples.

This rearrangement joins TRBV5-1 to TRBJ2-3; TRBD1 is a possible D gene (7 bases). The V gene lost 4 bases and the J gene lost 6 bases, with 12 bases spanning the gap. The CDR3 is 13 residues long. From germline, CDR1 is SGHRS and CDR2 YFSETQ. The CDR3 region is CASSQGGGDTQYF. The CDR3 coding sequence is TGCGCCAGCAGCCAGGGGGGAGGCGATACGCAGTATTTT.

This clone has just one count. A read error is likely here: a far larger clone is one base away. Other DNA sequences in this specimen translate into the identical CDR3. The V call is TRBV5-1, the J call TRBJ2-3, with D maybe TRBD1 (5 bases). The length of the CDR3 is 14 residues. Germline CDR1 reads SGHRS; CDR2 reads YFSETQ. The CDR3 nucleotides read TGCGCCAGCTTAAGGGGCGGTAGCACAGATACGCAATATTTT. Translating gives CASLRGGSTDTQYF.